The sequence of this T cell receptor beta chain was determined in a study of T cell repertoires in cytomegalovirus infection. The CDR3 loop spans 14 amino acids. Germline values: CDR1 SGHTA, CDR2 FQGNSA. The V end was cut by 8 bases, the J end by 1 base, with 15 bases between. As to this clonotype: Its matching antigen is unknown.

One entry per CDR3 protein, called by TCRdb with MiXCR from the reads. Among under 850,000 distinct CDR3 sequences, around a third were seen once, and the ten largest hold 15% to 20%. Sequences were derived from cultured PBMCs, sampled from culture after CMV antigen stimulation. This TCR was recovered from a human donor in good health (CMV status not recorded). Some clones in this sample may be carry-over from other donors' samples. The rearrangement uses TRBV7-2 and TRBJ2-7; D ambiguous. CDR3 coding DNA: TGTGCCAGCCGCAGCTCCCTAGGTTCCTACGAGCAGTACTTC. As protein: CASRSSLGSYEQYF.